Shown below are 7 T cell receptor beta chains from a single sample sequenced in a study of blood T cell repertoires in COVID-19. The table came from immunoSEQ multiplex PCR; TCRdb's copy has only in-frame clones and leaves some out. The sample lists tens of thousands of clones, roughly 87% seen once, with 22% in the top ten. The sample consisted of peripheral blood. The source of these receptors is a woman of 80 years or more with COVID-19, enrolled during active disease.

The chain employs TRBV20-1 and TRBJ1-3; D ambiguous. The CDR3 totals 15 residues. Germline CDR1 reads DFQATT; CDR2 reads SNEGSKA (reference sequence). Trimming removed 3 bases at V and 1 base at J, with 13 bases between. CDR3 in amino acids: CSASLFPVSGNTIYF. CDR3 nucleotides: TGCAGTGCTAGTTTATTTCCAGTTTCTGGAAACACCATATATTTT.

V is TRBV5-1 and J is TRBJ2-5, with no clear D. CDR1 is SGHRS, CDR2 YFSETQ, per germline. V lost 0 bases, J lost 2 bases, and 8 bases lay in between. The CDR3 is made up of 14 amino acids. For the CDR3, the DNA is TGCGCCAGCAGCTTGGCGGCCGGGCAAGAGACCCAGTACTTC. It yields the protein CASSLAAGQETQYF.

V is TRBV5-1 and J is TRBJ2-5, with TRBD1 as a possible D gene (6 bases). The V gene lost 4 bases and the J gene lost 2 bases, with 15 bases spanning the gap. Germline-derived CDR1 and CDR2 are SGHRS and YFSETQ. The CDR3 sequence is 15 residues long. The CDR3 spells CASSKGGRGQETQYF. For the CDR3, the DNA is TGCGCCAGCAGCAAGGGTGGCAGGGGACAAGAGACCCAGTACTTC.

This clone was counted once. The chain carries TRBV28 and TRBJ2-1; 10 bases line up with TRBD2. V lost 6 bases, J lost 4 bases, and 9 bases stayed unmatched. CDR1 is MDHEN, CDR2 SYDVKM, per germline. The CDR3 covers 16 residues. The DNA of the CDR3 is TGTGCCAGCAGCCCCGGGAGCGGGGGGGCTTACAATGAGCAGTTCTTC. This translates into CASSPGSGGAYNEQFF.

The chain couples TRBV9 to TRBJ1-1, with 9 bases fitting TRBD1. CDR1 is SGDLS and CDR2 is YYNGEE in the germline V gene. The CDR3 totals 16 residues. V lost 0 bases to trimming and J lost 5 bases; unmatched junction nucleotides: 8. CDR3 bases: TGTGCCAGCAGCGTAGCTTGGGACAGGGCCCAAACTGAAGCTTTCTTT. Protein sequence: CASSVAWDRAQTEAFF.

This clone came up once. The chain employs TRBV5-1 and TRBJ2-2, with 10 nucleotides matching TRBD1. The CDR3 length is 13 residues. The V gene's germline CDR1 is SGHRS and CDR2 YFSETQ. Trimming at V came to 8 bases and at J to 4 bases, leaving 2 bases not matched to a gene. The DNA for the CDR3 is TGCGCCAGTGGACAGGGGGTCACCGGGGAGCTGTTTTTT. Encoded protein: CASGQGVTGELFF. The whole variable domain, filled in from reference TRBV5-1 and TRBJ2-2, reads KAGVTQTPRYLIKTRGQQVTLSCSPISGHRSVSWYQQTPGQGLQFLFEYFSETQRNKGNFPGRFSGRQFSNSRSEMNVSTLELGDSALYLCASGQGVTGELFFGEGSRLTVL.

The CDR3 here is CASILDRAGNEKLFF. In DNA form, the CDR3 reads TGTGCCAGCATCTTGGACAGAGCAGGGAATGAAAAACTGTTTTTT. V and J are TRBV2 and TRBJ1-4; possible D gene TRBD1, 6 bases. This CDR3 contains 15 residues. Germline V gene data show CDR1 as SNHLY and CDR2 as FYNNEI. With 7 bases removed from V and 5 bases from J, the gap between germline ends came to 17 bases.